Described below is a single T cell receptor beta chain sequence and its context. The CDR3 contains 15 residues. Trimming cost V 2 bases and J 5 bases, with 15 bases left between them. Germline CDR1 KGHSH, CDR2 LQKENI. The sample comes from a study of blood T cell repertoires in COVID-19. Study information: Samples representing acute and convalescent COVID-19 were sourced from the United States, Italy and Spain. Sample material is recorded as cDNA or gDNA derived from T cells, B-cell-depleted T cells, or PBMCs.

Original processing methods: Counts of nucleated cells, estimated from reference gene primer amplification, were obtained. The table came from immunoSEQ multiplex PCR; TCRdb's copy has only in-frame clones and leaves some out. That table supplies the V and J calls and clone size; D and trimming were determined from the DNA. The sample records about 200,000 clones, around 79% being singletons. The chain is built from TRBV18 and TRBJ2-5, with D perhaps TRBD1 (6 bases). The source material was peripheral blood. The clonotype originates from a man aged 45-65 years who had recovered from COVID-19. The CDR3: CASSPRQVSTETQYF. The CDR3 nucleotides read TGTGCCAGCTCACCAAGACAGGTTTCGACGGAGACCCAGTACTTC.